The sequence of this T cell receptor (beta chain) was determined in a study of early T cells in non-severe SARS-CoV-2 infection. Study information: Unsorted whole blood bulk RNA was sequenced, with unpaired chains.

This CDR3 has 14 amino acids. CDR1 and CDR2 (germline): LGHDT, YNNKEL (reference sequence). The V end lost 1 base, the J end lost 2 bases, and 7 bases lay between the germline ends. Individual cDNA molecules received unique molecular identifiers during library preparation. TCRdb reprocessed the 5' RACE reads with MiXCR, giving one entry per CDR3 protein. Here the sample spans some 81,000 distinct CDR3 sequences, more than 7.5% being singletons. This clonotype appeared a few times. This TCR derives from an adult who was a healthcare worker with PCR-confirmed SARS-CoV-2 infection or an uninfected control (not recorded which). The sequenced sample consisted of whole blood. The chain joins TRBV3-1 to TRBJ2-3; the D is unclear. The CDR3 loop reads CASSQATSTDTQYF. CDR3 bases: TGTGCCAGCAGCCAAGCAACCTCCACAGATACGCAGTATTTT.